This entry features one T cell receptor beta chain sequence. The antigen remains unidentified. The data were obtained in a study of vaccination effects on CD4 cells after COVID-19. Only in-frame clones appear in the TCRdb table, and some are missing; sequencing was by immunoSEQ multiplex PCR. The data show 20,000 to 30,000 clones, with over 70% seen just once and 10% held by the top ten. Before sequencing, viral peptide pools were used by the ViraFEST assay to expand antigen-specific CD4+ T cells. Between days 10 and 11 of culture, CD4+ T cells were separated out. Nucleocapsid antibodies stayed negative before and after vaccination, showing no earlier SARS-CoV-2 infection. V shed 0 bases and J 5 bases; nucleotides not matched to a gene: 9. The germline V gene encodes CDR1 SGHRS and CDR2 YFSETQ. The CDR3 consists of 16 residues.

The chain links TRBV5-1 to TRBJ2-5, with 8 bases aligning to TRBD2. This sequence was found in a human donor who received a COVID-19 vaccine. Here the sequenced sample was CD4+ T cells from PBMCs cultured with HCoV-NL63 spike peptides, taken before COVID-19 vaccination. CDR3 region: CASSLEGWTSMETQYF. CDR3 bases: TGCGCCAGCAGCTTGGAAGGCTGGACTAGCATGGAGACCCAGTACTTC.